This TCR beta chain was identified during a study of T cell responses to AZD1222 COVID-19 vaccine. Sequenced by immunoSEQ multiplex PCR; TCRdb stores in-frame clones only, minus some. The table shows about 190,000 clones, with 87% occurring only once. Trimming took 4 bases from V and 6 from J; bases not matched to a gene: 10. CDR3 size: 15 residues. Germline values: CDR1 SGHVS, CDR2 FQNEAQ. Concerning this clone: Its cognate antigen is unknown.

Study observations and caveats: Reports say nearly half of spike-specific TCRs go after unmutated variant regions. Only 5 or 6 AZD1222 recipients were seropositive at baseline. Spike-specific TCR breadth and depth went up after people got two AZD1222 doses.

The sample was peripheral blood, taken on day 0 of MenACWY control vaccination. The rearrangement joins TRBV7-8 to TRBJ2-7; TRBD1 agrees at 9 bases. This TCR came from an adult in good health. In nucleotides, the CDR3 is TGTGCCAGCAGCTCCCCACTTGGACAGGGGTCCGAGCAGTACTTC. Translation gives CASSSPLGQGSEQYF.